The next 19 T cell receptor beta chains were all read from a single sample in a study of T cell responses to AZD1222 COVID-19 vaccine. TCRdb's copy holds only in-frame clones and misses some; the assay was immunoSEQ multiplex PCR. Of 65,000 to 90,000 clones in the sample, 70% to 90% were seen once. The specimen comprised peripheral blood, sampled 28 days after the second AZD1222 dose. The receptors derive from an adult who received the AZD1222 COVID-19 vaccine.

This clone came up a few times. The CDR3 sequence is CAWSSKFLGTGVGYTF. Written as DNA, the CDR3 is TGTGCCTGGAGCTCGAAGTTTTTAGGGACAGGGGTTGGCTACACCTTC. This chain connects TRBV30 to TRBJ1-2, with TRBD1 identical over 10 bases. Germline V gene sequence: CDR1 GTSNPN, CDR2 SVGIG (reference sequence). Trimming took 3 bases from V and 7 from J; bases not matched to a gene: 14. CDR3 length: 16 amino acids.

In nucleotides, the CDR3 is TGTGCCAGCAGTTTATCCGGACAGGGGGCTTCTAGAAACACCATATATTTT. Protein product: CASSLSGQGASRNTIYF. The chain is built from TRBV27 and TRBJ1-3; the match to TRBD1 covers 11 bases. The germline gives CDR1 MNHEY, CDR2 SMNVEV (reference sequence). The length of the CDR3 is 17 residues. J gave up 5 bases and V 0 bases, and 6 bases lay outside the gene matches.

The V and J genes are TRBV19 and TRBJ1-5, with 9 bases aligning to TRBD1. CDR3 length equals 16 residues. Losses at the gene ends were 0 bases for V and 2 bases for J; bases not matched to a gene: 2. CDR1 and CDR2 from the germline V gene are LNHDA and SQIVND (reference sequence). The CDR3 sequence: CASSIEGQGGNQPQHF. CDR3 nucleotide sequence: TGTGCCAGTAGTATAGAGGGACAGGGCGGCAATCAGCCCCAGCATTTT. The variable domain in full, with the rest retrieved from reference TRBV19 and TRBJ1-5, is DGGITQSPKYLFRKEGQNVTLSCEQNLNHDAMYWYRQDPGQGLRLIYYSQIVNDFQKGDIAEGYSVSREKKESFPLTVTSAQKNPTAFYLCASSIEGQGGNQPQHFGDGTRLSIL.

The chain carries TRBV5-1 and TRBJ1-3; D remains ambiguous. V was shortened by 2 bases and J by 0 bases, with 9 bases between the two germline ends. CDR1 is SGHRS and CDR2 is YFSETQ in the germline V gene. This CDR3 contains 15 residues. The CDR3 sequence is CASSFDQFSGNTIYF. The DNA of the CDR3 is TGCGCCAGCAGCTTTGACCAATTCTCTGGAAACACCATATATTTT.

This chain uses TRBV9 with TRBJ2-1; D is undetermined. V lost 3 bases, J lost 0 bases, and 4 bases lay in between. The CDR3 consists of 13 residues. From germline, CDR1 is SGDLS and CDR2 YYNGEE. CDR3 bases: TGTGCCAGCAGCGCCCTCTCCTACAATGAGCAGTTCTTC. It encodes CASSALSYNEQFF.

The rearrangement links TRBV18 to TRBJ2-1; D unclear. The CDR3 extends over 15 amino acids. Deletions cut 3 bases from V and 3 bases from J, with 12 bases between. Germline V gene sequence: CDR1 KGHSH, CDR2 LQKENI. The CDR3 protein is CASSPLGLFYNEQFF. The DNA of the CDR3 is TGTGCCAGCTCACCCCTAGGCCTATTCTACAATGAGCAGTTCTTC.

The chain links TRBV29-1 to TRBJ2-1; 9 bases are a match to TRBD1. V trimming: 6 bases; J trimming: 9 bases; junction bases outside the gene matches: 3. CDR1 and CDR2 from the germline V gene are SQVTM and ANQGSEA. CDR3 length equals 11 residues. CDR3 nucleotide sequence: TGCAGCGTGGACAGGGGAGGTGAGCAGTTCTTC. This translates into CSVDRGGEQFF.

The chain joins TRBV7-9 to TRBJ1-6, with no clear D. Trimming left V 5 bases short and J 11 bases short, with 16 bases between. The CDR3 totals 14 residues. From germline, CDR1 is SEHNR and CDR2 FQNEAQ (reference sequence). As DNA, the CDR3 is TGTGCCAGCAGCCCCCCGACACGGTTGACACCCCTCCACTTT. It translates to CASSPPTRLTPLHF. The entire variable domain, with the rest obtained from reference TRBV7-9 and TRBJ1-6, is as follows: DTGVSQNPRHKITKRGQNVTFRCDPISEHNRLYWYRQTLGQGPEFLTYFQNEAQLEKSRLLSDRFSAERPKGSFSTLEIQRTEQGDSAMYLCASSPPTRLTPLHFGNGTRLTVT.

J is TRBJ2-1 and V is TRBV30; 11 positions match TRBD2. Germline V gene lookup returns CDR1 GTSNPN and CDR2 SVGIG (reference sequence). This CDR3 is 14 amino acids long. V gave up 5 bases and J gave up 5 bases; unmatched junction bases: 5. CDR3 residues: CAWDSGRAHNEQFF. CDR3 nucleotides: TGTGCCTGGGATAGCGGGAGGGCCCACAATGAGCAGTTCTTC.

The chain couples TRBV3-1 (or the pseudogene TRBV3-2) to TRBJ2-3; 10 nucleotides agree with TRBD2. The trim removed 1 base at V and 0 bases at J, leaving 4 bases unmatched. The germline V gene encodes CDR1 LGHDT and CDR2 YNNKEL (reference sequence). CDR3 length: 17 amino acids. The CDR3 region has the DNA TGTGCCAGCAGCCAAGTGGGACTAGCGTCTAGCACAGATACGCAGTATTTT. Translation: CASSQVGLASSTDTQYF.

V usage is TRBV9 and J usage is TRBJ1-1; 8 positions match TRBD1. Germline assignment: CDR1 SGDLS and CDR2 YYNGEE. CDR3 size: 14 residues. V lost 4 bases, J lost 5 bases, and 7 bases stayed unmatched. The CDR3 coding sequence is TGTGCCAGCAGCTTAGGACAGGGAAGGACTGAAGCTTTCTTT. It codes for CASSLGQGRTEAFF.

This chain uses TRBV24-1 with TRBJ2-3; 16 bases match TRBD2. V lost 2 bases, J lost 6 bases, and 4 bases stayed unmatched. The CDR3 sequence is 17 residues long. The germline V gene encodes CDR1 KGHDR and CDR2 SFDVKD. The CDR3 region is CATSDSGLAGGLDTQYF. The CDR3 region has the DNA TGTGCCACCAGTGATTCGGGACTAGCGGGAGGGCTGGATACGCAGTATTTT.

The gene calls are TRBV11-2 and TRBJ1-6; possibly TRBD1 for D (6 bases). This CDR3 has 15 residues. Germline V gene sequence: CDR1 SGHAT, CDR2 FQNNGV. Trimming took 5 bases from V and 5 from J, leaving 13 bases between them. The CDR3 spells CASSQPGQDNSPLHF. The CDR3 DNA reads TGTGCCAGCAGCCAGCCGGGACAAGATAATTCACCCCTCCACTTT.

The V call is TRBV7-2, the J call TRBJ2-2, with 7 bases identical to TRBD1. Germline values: CDR1 SGHTA, CDR2 FQGNSA. V shed 6 bases, J shed 8 bases, and the junction held 6 bases outside the gene matches. The CDR3 totals 13 residues. In DNA form, the CDR3 reads TGTGCCAGCAGTTTGAGGGGACAGGGGGAGCTGTTTTTT. Protein product: CASSLRGQGELFF.

This chain uses TRBV14 with TRBJ2-1, with TRBD2 matching 9 bases. CDR1 is SGHDN, CDR2 FVKESK, per germline. This CDR3 is 14 amino acids long. Unmatched junction bases numbered 4, after V lost 3 bases and J lost 7 bases. The CDR3 reads CASSQSSGSNEQFF. The CDR3 DNA follows: TGTGCCAGCAGCCAGAGTAGCGGGAGTAATGAGCAGTTCTTC. The full variable domain, completed using reference TRBV14 and TRBJ2-1, is EAGVTQFPSHSVIEKGQTVTLRCDPISGHDNLYWYRRVMGKEIKFLLHFVKESKQDESGMPNNRFLAERTGGTYSTLKVQPAELEDSGVYFCASSQSSGSNEQFFGPGTRLTVL.

This clone was picked up a small number of times. The CDR3 bases are TGTGCCAGCAGCGGGGGGGGCAATCAGCCCCAGCATTTT. This translates into CASSGGGNQPQHF. The chain couples TRBV7-2 to TRBJ1-5; D may be TRBD1 (5 bases). This CDR3 contains 13 residues. Germline V lookup: CDR1 SGHTA, CDR2 FQGNSA. Trimming stripped 5 bases from V and 2 bases from J, with 7 bases between.

The CDR3 sequence: CASGLRRVADRTTYEQYF. DNA of the CDR3: TGTGCTAGTGGTTTGAGGAGGGTCGCGGACAGGACCACCTACGAGCAGTACTTC. V gene TRBV12-5 combines with J gene TRBJ2-7; a possible D gene is TRBD1 (7 bases). V was cut by 2 bases and J by 2 bases, with 22 bases left in between. CDR1 and CDR2 from the germline V gene are LGHNT and FRNRAP. The CDR3 is 18 residues long.

This rearrangement joins TRBV5-4 to TRBJ2-3, with D tentatively TRBD2 (6 bases). The germline gives CDR1 SGHNT, CDR2 YYREEE (reference sequence). V dropped 2 bases and J dropped 0 bases, with 10 bases sitting between them. The CDR3 has 15 amino acids. As DNA, the CDR3 is TGTGCCAGCAGCTTAGGCGGGACTAGCACAGATACGCAGTATTTT. This codes for CASSLGGTSTDTQYF.

This chain joins TRBV3-1 (or the pseudogene TRBV3-2) and TRBJ2-2; a possible D gene is TRBD2 (5 bases). Germline V gene sequence: CDR1 LGHDT, CDR2 YNNKEL (reference sequence). Trimming pared 4 bases from V and 2 bases from J, leaving 14 bases between. The CDR3 spans 16 residues. Here the CDR3 DNA reads TGTGCCAGCAGCCCCCCGCGGACTTTCAACACCGGGGAGCTGTTTTTT. Translation gives CASSPPRTFNTGELFF.